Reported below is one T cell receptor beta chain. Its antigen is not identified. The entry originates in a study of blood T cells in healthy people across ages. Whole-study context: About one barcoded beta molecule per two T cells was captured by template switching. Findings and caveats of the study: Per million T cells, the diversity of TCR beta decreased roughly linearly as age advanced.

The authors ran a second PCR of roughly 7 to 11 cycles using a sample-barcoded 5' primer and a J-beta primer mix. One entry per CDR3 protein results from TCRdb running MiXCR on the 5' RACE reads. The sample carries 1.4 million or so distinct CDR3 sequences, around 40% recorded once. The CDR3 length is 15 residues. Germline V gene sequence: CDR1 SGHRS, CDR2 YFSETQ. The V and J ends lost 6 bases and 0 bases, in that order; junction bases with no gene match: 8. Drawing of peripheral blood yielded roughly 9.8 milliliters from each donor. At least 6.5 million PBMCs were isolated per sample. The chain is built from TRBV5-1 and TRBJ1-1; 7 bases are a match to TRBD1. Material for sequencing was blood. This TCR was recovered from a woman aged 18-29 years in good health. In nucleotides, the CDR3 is TGCGCCAGCAACAAGGGGGACAGTATGAACACTGAAGCTTTCTTT. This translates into CASNKGDSMNTEAFF.